The 20 T cell receptor beta chains below all came from one sample that was sequenced in a study of blood T cell repertoires in COVID-19. Sequencing used immunoSEQ multiplex PCR; TCRdb keeps in-frame clones, though not all of them. The profile shows around 26,000 clones, roughly nine tenths of them singletons. The sequenced sample was peripheral blood. These receptors originate from a human donor in a cohort sampled during active COVID-19.

The chain links TRBV27 to TRBJ2-1; 8 nucleotides line up with TRBD1. Trimming removed 2 bases from V and 7 bases from J; junction bases left unmatched: 7. The CDR3 is made up of 15 amino acids. Germline V gene sequence: CDR1 MNHEY, CDR2 SMNVEV (reference sequence). The CDR3 reads CASSLVGQGGNEQFF. CDR3 DNA: TGTGCCAGCAGTTTAGTAGGACAGGGAGGAAATGAGCAGTTCTTC.

A single count supports this clone. The gene calls are TRBV10-3 and TRBJ2-2, with 10 bases identical to TRBD2. The V and J ends lost 8 bases and 1 base, in that order; junction bases with no gene match: 7. CDR3 size: 16 residues. The germline gives CDR1 ENHRY, CDR2 SYGVKD. The CDR3 sequence is CAIGTSGVVNTGELFF. CDR3 nucleotide sequence: TGTGCCATCGGCACTAGCGGGGTTGTGAACACCGGGGAGCTGTTTTTT.

The rearrangement uses TRBV5-1 and TRBJ2-7; 10 bases line up with TRBD1. V trimming: 1 base; J trimming: 3 bases; junction bases outside the gene matches: 7. The germline CDR1 and CDR2 sequences are SGHRS and YFSETQ. The CDR3 totals 16 residues. The CDR3 region is CASSLIRQGARYEQYF. CDR3 bases: TGCGCCAGCAGCTTGATCAGACAGGGGGCCCGCTACGAGCAGTACTTC.

The chain recombines TRBV6-5 with TRBJ1-5; tentatively, D is TRBD1 (5 bases). This CDR3 has 16 residues. With 0 bases removed from V and 4 bases from J, the gap between germline ends came to 13 bases. Germline V gene sequence: CDR1 MNHEY, CDR2 SVGAGI. CDR3: CASSYSVVGPNQPQHF. The CDR3 DNA reads as TGTGCCAGCAGTTACTCGGTCGTGGGGCCAAATCAGCCCCAGCATTTT.

CDR3 nucleotides: TGTGCCAGCAAAACGGGAGGCTATAATTCACCCCTCCACTTT. Translation gives CASKTGGYNSPLHF. The gene calls are TRBV27 and TRBJ1-6; no firm D call. V was clipped by 7 bases and J by 3 bases, with 10 bases between them. The CDR3 is 14 amino acids. Germline V CDR1 and CDR2: MNHEY, SMNVEV (reference sequence).

Regarding this clone: The junction and the germline gene differ at one end; a read error may be behind it. The chain's CDR3 is CASNEPGLQETQYF. The CDR3 DNA sequence: TGTGCCAGCAATGAACCGGGTCTTCAAGAGACCCAGTACTTC. This chain connects TRBV6-1 to TRBJ2-5, with D uncertain. The germline CDR1 and CDR2 sequences are MNHNS and SASEGT. This CDR3 is 14 amino acids long.

V gene TRBV7-3 combines with J gene TRBJ2-7; 12 bases align to TRBD2. CDR1 is SGHTA, CDR2 FQGTGA, per germline. The V and J ends lost 6 bases and 8 bases, in that order; junction bases with no gene match: 8. The CDR3 length is 14 residues. This CDR3 is CASRPSGGAKKQYF. Here the CDR3 DNA reads TGTGCCAGCAGGCCTAGCGGGGGGGCCAAGAAGCAGTACTTC.

V gene TRBV5-1 combines with J gene TRBJ1-6; weak D call: TRBD1 (5 bases). The CDR3 runs to 14 residues. Trimming removed 0 bases from V and 6 bases from J, with 7 bases in between. In germline, CDR1 is SGHRS, CDR2 YFSETQ. The CDR3 bases are TGCGCCAGCAGCTTGGGAAGGGGTAATTCACCCCTCCACTTT. Translation gives CASSLGRGNSPLHF.

This rearrangement joins TRBV19 to TRBJ2-3, with 9 nucleotides matching TRBD1. The CDR3 totals 15 residues. V lost 6 bases and J lost 5; bases outside the gene matches: 9. Germline CDR1 is LNHDA and CDR2 is SQIVND (reference sequence). DNA of the CDR3: TGTGCCAGTAGCAGCCGGGACAGGGTTGGAGATACGCAGTATTTT. This sequence encodes CASSSRDRVGDTQYF.

The CDR3 is CASSLDGPNTEAFF. DNA for the CDR3: TGCGCCAGCAGCTTGGACGGTCCGAACACTGAAGCTTTCTTT. V gene TRBV5-1 combines with J gene TRBJ1-1; D not certain. Per germline, CDR1 SGHRS and CDR2 YFSETQ. The CDR3 consists of 14 residues. V was pared by 0 bases and J by 1 base, with 7 bases between.

This clone was recorded once. The chain carries TRBV6-1 and TRBJ1-4, with D maybe TRBD1 (6 bases). Germline values: CDR1 MNHNS, CDR2 SASEGT. The CDR3 contains 17 residues. Trimming pared 3 bases from V and 4 bases from J, leaving 18 bases between. The CDR3 sequence is CASSDLGRQAFNEKLFF. As DNA, the CDR3 is TGTGCCAGCAGTGACCTGGGCCGACAGGCGTTTAATGAAAAACTGTTTTTT.

This clone was found once. The genes are TRBV19 and TRBJ1-5, with 9 bases matching TRBD1. The ends lost 7 bases at V and 0 bases at J; junction bases unmatched: 4. Germline V gives CDR1 LNHDA, CDR2 SQIVND (reference sequence). The CDR3 has 15 residues. As DNA, the CDR3 is TGTGCCAGTACCTGGGACAGGGATAGCAATCAGCCCCAGCATTTT. Translated, it gives CASTWDRDSNQPQHF. Using reference TRBV19 and TRBJ1-5 for the parts outside the CDR3, the full variable domain is DGGITQSPKYLFRKEGQNVTLSCEQNLNHDAMYWYRQDPGQGLRLIYYSQIVNDFQKGDIAEGYSVSREKKESFPLTVTSAQKNPTAFYLCASTWDRDSNQPQHFGDGTRLSIL.

The chain uses TRBV2 and TRBJ2-1; 9 bases match TRBD2. Germline CDR1 SNHLY, CDR2 FYNNEI. J gave up 15 bases and V 3 bases, and 6 bases lay outside the gene matches. The CDR3 totals 12 residues. The CDR3 bases are TGTGCCAGCAGTGACCTAGGACTAGCGTCGTTCTTC. Protein product: CASSDLGLASFF. The full variable domain, its missing parts supplied by reference TRBV2 and TRBJ2-1, is EPEVTQTPSHQVTQMGQEVILRCVPISNHLYFYWYRQILGQKVEFLVSFYNNEISEKSEIFDDQFSVERPDGSNFTLKIRSTKLEDSAMYFCASSDLGLASFFGPGTRLTVL.

This chain links TRBV4-2 with TRBJ1-2, with a tentative D call TRBD1 (6 bases). The CDR3 consists of 14 residues. V was trimmed by 2 bases and J by 5 bases, leaving 12 bases between them. Germline V gives CDR1 LGHNA, CDR2 YNFKEQ. DNA of the CDR3: TGTGCCAGCAGCCAACCAGGGGACCTATATGGCTACACCTTC. Protein: CASSQPGDLYGYTF.

CDR3 sequence: CSASKGQGFWDSPLHF. The CDR3 nucleotides are TGCAGTGCTAGTAAGGGACAGGGTTTTTGGGATTCACCCCTCCACTTT. The V gene is TRBV20-1, the J gene TRBJ1-6; 9 bases fit TRBD1. CDR3 length: 16 amino acids. V lost 3 bases, J lost 8 bases, and 11 bases stayed unmatched. CDR1 is DFQATT and CDR2 is SNEGSKA in the germline V gene (reference sequence).

This clone was seen just once. This chain joins TRBV5-4 and TRBJ2-1; tentatively, D is TRBD2 (5 bases). Looked up from germline, CDR1 is SGHNT and CDR2 is YYREEE (reference sequence). The CDR3 totals 16 residues. V was clipped by 7 bases and J by 0 bases, with 17 bases between them. CDR3 region: CASLILEKPSYNEQFF. In DNA, the CDR3 is TGTGCCAGCCTGATACTAGAGAAACCCTCCTACAATGAGCAGTTCTTC.

This chain connects TRBV5-5 to TRBJ2-5; 12 nucleotides agree with TRBD2. Germline lookup yields CDR1 SGHKS and CDR2 YYEKEE (reference sequence). The CDR3 is made up of 15 amino acids. V shed 2 bases, J shed 9 bases, and the junction held 8 bases outside the gene matches. CDR3 residues: CASSFGLAGGRAQYF. DNA of the CDR3: TGTGCCAGCAGCTTTGGTCTAGCGGGGGGGCGAGCCCAGTACTTC.

This chain links TRBV7-2 with TRBJ1-2, with 8 bases matching TRBD1. The CDR3 contains 13 residues. The V gene end was trimmed by 4 bases and the J gene end by 13 bases; junction bases not matched to a gene: 11. Germline assignment: CDR1 SGHTA and CDR2 FQGNSA. CDR3 nucleotides: TGTGCCAGCAGCTCTGGACAGGGTGCTATGAGCACCTTC. The encoded protein is CASSSGQGAMSTF.

V and J are TRBV5-4 and TRBJ2-5; D is perhaps TRBD1 (6 bases). V dropped 4 bases and J dropped 5 bases, with 18 bases sitting between them. The germline CDR1 and CDR2 sequences are SGHNT and YYREEE (reference sequence). CDR3 length equals 15 residues. In nucleotides, the CDR3 is TGTGCCAGCAGCAGACGGGACAATACGGCGGAGACCCAGTACTTC. This codes for CASSRRDNTAETQYF.

The chain joins TRBV6-1 to TRBJ2-7; TRBD2 might be the D (5 bases). Trimming took 2 bases from V and 3 from J, leaving 14 bases between them. The CDR3 is made up of 15 amino acids. The germline gives CDR1 MNHNS, CDR2 SASEGT. The CDR3 DNA follows: TGTGCCAGCAGTGAATGGTTCGCACGGGACTACGAGCAGTACTTC. Its protein product is CASSEWFARDYEQYF.